Shown below are 2 T cell receptor beta chains from a single sample sequenced in a study of blood T cell repertoires in COVID-19. The data were produced by immunoSEQ multiplex PCR, yet TCRdb's version contains in-frame clones alone and is incomplete. The table shows around 250,000 clones, with more than 75% occurring only once. Specimen: PBMCs or T cells enriched from blood (not recorded which). The receptors were sampled from a woman aged 50 to 60 who had recovered from COVID-19.

V usage is TRBV2 and J usage is TRBJ1-5; the D gene is possibly TRBD1 (6 bases). Germline V gene lookup returns CDR1 SNHLY and CDR2 FYNNEI. The CDR3 sequence is 15 residues long. Trimming removed 4 bases from V and 6 bases from J, with 16 bases in between. CDR3 sequence: CASSGRQARSQPQHF. Here the CDR3 DNA reads TGTGCCAGCAGTGGAAGACAGGCTCGAAGTCAGCCCCAGCATTTT.

The chain joins TRBV2 to TRBJ1-1; D not resolved. The V and J ends lost 4 bases and 2 bases respectively, with 11 bases between them. Per the germline V gene, CDR1 is SNHLY and CDR2 is FYNNEI. There are 14 residues in the CDR3. CDR3: CASSVIERNTEAFF. The DNA for the CDR3 is TGTGCCAGCAGTGTTATCGAGAGAAACACTGAAGCTTTCTTT.